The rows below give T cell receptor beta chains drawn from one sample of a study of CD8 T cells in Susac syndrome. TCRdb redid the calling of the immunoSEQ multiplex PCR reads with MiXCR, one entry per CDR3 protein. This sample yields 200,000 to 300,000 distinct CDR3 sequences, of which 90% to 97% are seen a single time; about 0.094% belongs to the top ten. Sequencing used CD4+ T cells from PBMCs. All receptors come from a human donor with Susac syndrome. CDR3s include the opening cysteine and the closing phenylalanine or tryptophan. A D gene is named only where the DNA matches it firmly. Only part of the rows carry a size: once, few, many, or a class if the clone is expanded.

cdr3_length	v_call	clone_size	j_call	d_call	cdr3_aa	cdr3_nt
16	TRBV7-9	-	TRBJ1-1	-	CASSANPQGGGTEAFF	TGTGCCAGCAGCGCGAACCCCCAGGGCGGTGGCACTGAAGCTTTCTTT
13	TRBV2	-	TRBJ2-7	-	CASKVNYIGEQYF	TGTGCCAGCAAAGTAAACTACATCGGCGAGCAGTACTTC
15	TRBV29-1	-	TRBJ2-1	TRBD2	CSVEGLAFSLDEQFF	TGCAGCGTTGAAGGACTAGCGTTTTCATTGGATGAGCAGTTCTTC
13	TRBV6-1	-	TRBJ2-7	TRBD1	CASAPGQGYEQYF	TGTGCCAGCGCTCCGGGACAGGGCTACGAGCAGTACTTC
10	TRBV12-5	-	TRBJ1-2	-	CASGVTGYTF	TGTGCTAGTGGTGTTACTGGCTACACCTTC
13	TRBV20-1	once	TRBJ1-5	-	CSASHNSNQPQHF	TGCAGTGCTAGCCACAATAGCAATCAGCCCCAGCATTTT
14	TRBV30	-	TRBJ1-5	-	CAWSWGVSNQPQHF	TGTGCCTGGAGCTGGGGGGTGAGCAATCAGCCCCAGCATTTT
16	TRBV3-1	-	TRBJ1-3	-	CASSQDRTHSGNTIYF	TGTGCCAGCAGCCAAGACCGCACGCACTCTGGAAACACCATATATTTT
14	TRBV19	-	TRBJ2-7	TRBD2	CASRHTSGRSEQYF	TGTGCCAGTAGGCACACTAGCGGGAGATCCGAGCAGTACTTC
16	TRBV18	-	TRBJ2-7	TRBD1	CASSPRLDRGVGEQYF	TGTGCCAGCTCCCCCCGTCTGGACAGGGGAGTTGGCGAGCAGTACTTC
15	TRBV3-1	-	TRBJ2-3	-	CASRGAAGSTDTQYF	TGTGCCAGCAGAGGGGCAGCTGGGAGCACAGATACGCAGTATTTT
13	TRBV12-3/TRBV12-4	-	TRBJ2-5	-	CASSLKPQETQYF	TGTGCCAGCAGCCTGAAGCCACAAGAGACCCAGTACTTC
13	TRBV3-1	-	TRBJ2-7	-	CASSQSPTYEQYF	TGTGCCAGCAGCCAGTCTCCCACCTACGAGCAGTACTTC
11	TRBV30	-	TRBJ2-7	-	CALADNYEQYF	TGTGCTCTCGCCGACAACTACGAGCAGTACTTC
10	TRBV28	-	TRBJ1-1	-	CASVSTEAFF	TGTGCCAGCGTCTCCACTGAAGCTTTCTTT
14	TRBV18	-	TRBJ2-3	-	CASSAAVEADTQYF	TGTGCCAGCTCAGCAGCCGTCGAGGCAGATACGCAGTATTTT
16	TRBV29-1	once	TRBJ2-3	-	CSTLQPTGSSTDTQYF	TGCAGCACCCTTCAACCGACTGGTTCTAGCACAGATACGCAGTATTTT
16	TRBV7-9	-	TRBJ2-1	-	CASSLVRDTRANEQFF	TGTGCCAGCAGCTTAGTTCGGGACACCCGAGCCAATGAGCAGTTCTTC
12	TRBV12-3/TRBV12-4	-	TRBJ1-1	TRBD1	CASSPQGDEAFF	TGTGCCAGCAGTCCTCAGGGGGATGAAGCTTTCTTT
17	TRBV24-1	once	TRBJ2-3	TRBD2	CATSDTTSGSWTDTQYF	TGTGCCACCAGTGATACGACTAGCGGGAGTTGGACAGATACGCAGTATTTT
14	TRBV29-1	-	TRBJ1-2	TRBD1	CSVVGGQGVYGYTF	TGCAGCGTTGTAGGGGGACAGGGAGTGTATGGCTACACCTTC
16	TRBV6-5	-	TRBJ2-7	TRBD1	CASSYLGTDGAYEQYF	TGTGCCAGCAGTTACCTGGGGACAGATGGTGCCTACGAGCAGTACTTC
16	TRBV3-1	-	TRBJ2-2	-	CASSQEGLKNTGELFF	TGTGCCAGCAGCCAAGAGGGTCTTAAAAACACCGGGGAGCTGTTTTTT
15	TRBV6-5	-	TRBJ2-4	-	CASSYSQGIINIQYF	TGTGCCAGCAGTTACTCACAGGGTATAATAAACATTCAGTACTTC
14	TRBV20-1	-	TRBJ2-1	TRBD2	CSGRPSGRASEQFF	TGCAGTGGTAGGCCTAGCGGGAGGGCCAGTGAGCAGTTCTTC
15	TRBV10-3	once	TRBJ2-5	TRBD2	CAISDGTSGSVTQYF	TGTGCCATCAGTGATGGGACTAGCGGGAGTGTTACCCAGTACTTC
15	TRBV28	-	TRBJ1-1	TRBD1	CASSRQGTKGTEAFF	TGTGCCAGCAGTCGACAGGGTACCAAGGGCACTGAAGCTTTCTTT
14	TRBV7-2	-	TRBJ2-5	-	CASSSARATETQYF	TGTGCCAGCAGCTCTGCACGTGCTACCGAGACCCAGTACTTC
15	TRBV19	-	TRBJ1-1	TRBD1	CASSSPQGMNTEAFF	TGTGCCAGTAGTAGCCCACAGGGGATGAACACTGAAGCTTTCTTT
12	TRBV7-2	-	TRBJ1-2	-	CASSPHSSVYTF	TGTGCCAGCAGCCCTCACTCTTCAGTCTACACCTTC
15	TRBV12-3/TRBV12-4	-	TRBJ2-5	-	CASMILTGRQETQYF	TGTGCCAGCATGATATTGACAGGGAGGCAAGAGACCCAGTACTTC
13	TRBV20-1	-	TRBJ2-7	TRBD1	CSASGQDAYEQYF	TGCAGTGCTAGCGGACAGGACGCGTACGAGCAGTACTTC
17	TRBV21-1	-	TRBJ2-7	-	CASSKSVGRRFVYEQYF	TGTGCCAGCAGCAAAAGCGTTGGCAGGCGGTTTGTGTACGAGCAGTACTTC
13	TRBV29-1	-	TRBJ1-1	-	CSVGLLMNTEAFF	TGCAGCGTTGGGTTGCTGATGAACACTGAAGCTTTCTTT
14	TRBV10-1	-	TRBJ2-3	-	CASSVPDDRSTQYF	TGCGCCAGCAGTGTCCCCGATGACAGGAGTACGCAGTATTTT
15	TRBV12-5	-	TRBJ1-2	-	CASGLARTENYGYTF	TGTGCTAGTGGTTTGGCCAGAACCGAAAACTATGGCTACACCTTC
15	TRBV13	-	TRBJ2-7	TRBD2	CASSFLAGDTYEQYF	TGTGCCAGCAGCTTCTTGGCGGGAGACACCTACGAGCAGTACTTC